This record concerns one T cell receptor (beta chain) sequence. Its antigen is still unknown. Germline CDR1 is KGHDR and CDR2 is SFDVKD. This CDR3 is 12 amino acids long. V dropped 7 bases and J dropped 5 bases, with 10 bases sitting between them. The source of the sample is a study of response to subunit inactivated influenza vaccine. Study-wide points: With each seasonal influenza vaccination, the authors suggested, few new T cells are recruited.

MiXCR, run by TCRdb on the RT-PCR reads, gives a single entry per CDR3 protein. Of hundreds of thousands of distinct CDR3 sequences in the sample, 7.5% to 8.5% are singletons; the top ten hold under 15%. The TCR comes from a man between 50 and 75 years old who received an inactivated influenza vaccine. Sequencing used PBMCs from blood, obtained roughly 24 months after vaccination. The V gene is TRBV24-1, the J gene TRBJ1-1; unclear D gene. This chain's CDR3 is CATSPGRTEAFF. As DNA, the CDR3 is TGTGCCACCAGCCCCGGGAGGACTGAAGCTTTCTTT.